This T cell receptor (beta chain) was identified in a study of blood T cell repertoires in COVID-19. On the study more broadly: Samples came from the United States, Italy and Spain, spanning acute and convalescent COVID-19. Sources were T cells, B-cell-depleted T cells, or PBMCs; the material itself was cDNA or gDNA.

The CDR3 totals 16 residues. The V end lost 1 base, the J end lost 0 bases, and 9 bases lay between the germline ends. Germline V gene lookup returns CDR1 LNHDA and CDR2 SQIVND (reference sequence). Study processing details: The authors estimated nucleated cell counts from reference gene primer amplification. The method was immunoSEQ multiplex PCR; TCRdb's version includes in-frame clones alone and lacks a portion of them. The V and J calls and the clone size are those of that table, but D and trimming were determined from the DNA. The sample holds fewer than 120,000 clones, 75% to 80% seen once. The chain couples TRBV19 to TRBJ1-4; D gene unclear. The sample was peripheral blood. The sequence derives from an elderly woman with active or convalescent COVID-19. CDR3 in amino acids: CASSIGWQSTNEKLFF. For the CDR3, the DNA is TGTGCCAGTAGTATAGGTTGGCAGTCAACTAATGAAAAACTGTTTTTT.